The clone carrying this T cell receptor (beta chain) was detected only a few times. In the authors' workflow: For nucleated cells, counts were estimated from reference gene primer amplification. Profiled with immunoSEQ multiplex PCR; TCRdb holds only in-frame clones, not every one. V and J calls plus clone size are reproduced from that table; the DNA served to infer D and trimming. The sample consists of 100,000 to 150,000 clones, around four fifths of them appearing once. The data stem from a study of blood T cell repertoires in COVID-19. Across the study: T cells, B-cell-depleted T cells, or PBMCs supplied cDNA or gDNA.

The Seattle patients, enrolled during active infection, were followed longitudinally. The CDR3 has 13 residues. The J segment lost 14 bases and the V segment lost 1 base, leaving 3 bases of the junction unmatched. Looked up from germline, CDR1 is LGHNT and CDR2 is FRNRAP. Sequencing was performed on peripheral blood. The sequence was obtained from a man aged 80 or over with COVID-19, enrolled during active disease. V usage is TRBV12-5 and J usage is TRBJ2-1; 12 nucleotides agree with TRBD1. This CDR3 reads CASGLGDRGQEFF. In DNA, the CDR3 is TGTGCTAGTGGTTTGGGGGACAGGGGGCAGGAGTTCTTC. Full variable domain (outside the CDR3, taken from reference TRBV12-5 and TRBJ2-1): DARVTQTPRHKVTEMGQEVTMRCQPILGHNTVFWYRQTMMQGLELLAYFRNRAPLDDSGMPKDRFSAEMPDATLATLKIQPSEPRDSAVYFCASGLGDRGQEFFGPGTRLTVL.